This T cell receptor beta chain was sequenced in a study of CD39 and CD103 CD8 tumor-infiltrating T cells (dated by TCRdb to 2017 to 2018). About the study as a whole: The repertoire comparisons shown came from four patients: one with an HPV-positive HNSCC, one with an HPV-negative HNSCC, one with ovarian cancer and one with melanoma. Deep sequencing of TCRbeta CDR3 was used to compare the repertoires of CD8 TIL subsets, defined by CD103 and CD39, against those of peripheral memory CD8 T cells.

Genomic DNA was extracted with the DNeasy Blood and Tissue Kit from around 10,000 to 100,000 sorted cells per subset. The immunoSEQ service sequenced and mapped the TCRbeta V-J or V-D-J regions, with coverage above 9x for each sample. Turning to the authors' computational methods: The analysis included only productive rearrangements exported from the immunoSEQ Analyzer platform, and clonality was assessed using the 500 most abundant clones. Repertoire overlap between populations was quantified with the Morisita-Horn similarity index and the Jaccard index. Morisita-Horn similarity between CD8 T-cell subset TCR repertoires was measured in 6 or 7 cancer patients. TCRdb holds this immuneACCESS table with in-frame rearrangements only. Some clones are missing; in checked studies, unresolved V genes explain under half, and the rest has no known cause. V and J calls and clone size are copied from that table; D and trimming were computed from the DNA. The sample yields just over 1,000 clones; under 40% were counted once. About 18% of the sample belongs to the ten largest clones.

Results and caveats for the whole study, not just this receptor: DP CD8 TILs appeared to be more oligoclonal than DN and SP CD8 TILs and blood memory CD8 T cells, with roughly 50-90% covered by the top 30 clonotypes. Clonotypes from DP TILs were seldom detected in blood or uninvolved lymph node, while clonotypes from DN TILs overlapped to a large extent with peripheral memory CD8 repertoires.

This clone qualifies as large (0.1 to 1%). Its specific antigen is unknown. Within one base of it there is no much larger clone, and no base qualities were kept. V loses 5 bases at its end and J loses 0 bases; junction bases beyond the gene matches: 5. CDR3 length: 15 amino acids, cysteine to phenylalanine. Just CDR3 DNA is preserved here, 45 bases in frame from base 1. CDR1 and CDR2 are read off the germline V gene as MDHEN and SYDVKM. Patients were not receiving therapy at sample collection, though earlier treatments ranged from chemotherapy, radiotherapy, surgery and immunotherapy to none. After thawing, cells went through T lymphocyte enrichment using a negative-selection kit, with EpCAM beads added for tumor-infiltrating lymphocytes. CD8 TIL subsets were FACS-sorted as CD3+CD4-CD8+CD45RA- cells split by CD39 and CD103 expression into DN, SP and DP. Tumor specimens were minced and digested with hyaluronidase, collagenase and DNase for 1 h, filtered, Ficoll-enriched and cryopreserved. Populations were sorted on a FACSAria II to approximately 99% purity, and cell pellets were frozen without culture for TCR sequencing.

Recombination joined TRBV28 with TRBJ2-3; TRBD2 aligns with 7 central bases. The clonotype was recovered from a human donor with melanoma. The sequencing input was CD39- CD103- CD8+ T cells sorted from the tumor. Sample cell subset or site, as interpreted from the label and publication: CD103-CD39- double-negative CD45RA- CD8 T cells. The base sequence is TGTGCCAGCAGTACCGGACTAGAAAGCACAGATACGCAGTATTTT. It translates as CASSTGLESTDTQYF.